A selection of T cell receptor beta chains follows, all from one sample in a study of T cells in Graves' hyperthyroidism and ophthalmopathy. TCRdb recomputed calls from the multiplex PCR reads with MiXCR, one row per CDR3 protein. The sample includes a few hundred thousand distinct CDR3 sequences, around 15% seen only once; the top ten take less than 6.5%. Sequencing was carried out using blood. The receptors were sampled from a woman in her late teens or twenties with Graves' hyperthyroidism. Both conserved end residues are part of each CDR3. The D gene is left open where the match is weak. Clone size is shown for a subset of rows, as once, few, many or a class of expanded clone.

>TRBJ2-1|.|.|TRBV5-6
CASSYRSITTNNEQFF
TGTGCCAGCAGCTACCGCTCCATCACAACTAACAATGAGCAGTTCTTC
>TRBJ2-5|.|few|TRBV5-6
CASSAGTAPIWGETQYF
TGTGCCAGCAGCGCCGGGACTGCACCGATCTGGGGTGAGACCCAGTACTTC
>TRBJ2-3|.|many|TRBV20-1
CSAYPSTDTQYF
TGCAGTGCTTATCCTAGCACAGATACGCAGTATTTT
>TRBJ2-2|.|.|TRBV19
CASSGLGELFF
TGTGCCAGTTCGGGCCTCGGGGAGCTGTTTTTT
>TRBJ2-7|.|.|TRBV19
CASSIRVGEAYEQYF
TGTGCCAGTAGTATACGGGTTGGCGAGGCCTACGAGCAGTACTTC
>TRBJ1-1|.|.|TRBV19
CASSMWGLDTEAFF
TGTGCCAGTAGTATGTGGGGGCTGGACACTGAAGCTTTCTTT
>TRBJ1-4|TRBD1|.|TRBV19
CASSPDRVREKLLF
TGTGCCAGTAGTCCGGACAGGGTGAGGGAAAAACTGCTTTTT
>TRBJ2-3|.|many|TRBV5-6
CASSFAGSSTDTQYF
TGTGCCAGCAGCTTTGCAGGTTCTAGCACAGATACGCAGTATTTT
>TRBJ1-6|.|.|TRBV18
CASSPSGWDSPLHF
TGTGCCAGCTCACCAAGTGGGTGGGATTCACCCCTCCACTTT
>TRBJ2-1|.|many|TRBV6-1
CATAQGVLEQFF
TGTGCCACCGCACAAGGGGTTCTTGAGCAGTTCTTC
>TRBJ1-4|.|many|TRBV5-5
CASSWWTNEKLFF
TGTGCCAGCAGCTGGTGGACGAATGAAAAACTGTTTTTT
>TRBJ1-2|.|many|TRBV5-1
CASSTEDADGYTF
TGCGCCAGCAGCACAGAAGACGCCGATGGCTACACCTTC
>TRBJ1-2|TRBD1|few|TRBV7-9
CASSPRETGFYGYTF
TGTGCCAGCAGCCCCCGCGAGACAGGGTTCTATGGCTACACCTTC
>TRBJ1-1|.|many|TRBV6-6
CASSYSKSQQGRTEAFF
TGTGCCAGCAGTTACTCGAAGTCTCAACAGGGAAGGACTGAAGCTTTCTTT
>TRBJ1-4|.|.|TRBV9
CASSVDGGTNEKLFF
TGTGCCAGCAGCGTAGATGGGGGAACTAATGAAAAACTGTTTTTT
>TRBJ2-7|.|.|TRBV4-1
CASSQDWGFYEQYF
TGCGCCAGCAGCCAAGATTGGGGTTTCTACGAGCAGTACTTC
>TRBJ2-7|.|many|TRBV9
CASSVEGKVSEQYF
TGTGCCAGCAGCGTAGAGGGGAAGGTGAGCGAGCAGTACTTC
>TRBJ2-5|.|.|TRBV15
CATSTWYGETQCF
TGTGCCACCAGCACCTGGTATGGCGAGACCCAGTGCTTC
>TRBJ1-4|.|many|TRBV2
CASNKGTAAGQLFF
TGTGCCAGCAACAAGGGGACCGCGGCGGGGCAACTGTTTTTT
>TRBJ2-2|TRBD2|many|TRBV12-3/TRBV12-4
CASSFIAGGPTGELFF
TGTGCCAGCAGTTTTATAGCGGGAGGGCCTACCGGGGAGCTGTTTTTT
>TRBJ2-6|.|many|TRBV7-3
CASSLIGSSGANVLTF
TGTGCCAGCAGCTTAATCGGTTCCTCTGGGGCCAACGTCCTGACTTTC
>TRBJ1-2|.|few|TRBV3-2
CASSQAFQTGGSCCGYTF
TGTGCCAGCAGCCAAGCTTTTCAGACAGGGGGCAGTTGCTGTGGCTACACCTTC
>TRBJ2-7|TRBD1|many|TRBV28
CASSYRGSNYEQYF
TGTGCCAGCAGTTACAGGGGATCCAACTACGAGCAGTACTTC
>TRBJ2-1|.|many|TRBV6-2/TRBV6-3
CASSYSGSRYNEQFF
TGTGCCAGCAGTTACTCGGGCAGCCGATACAATGAGCAGTTCTTC
>TRBJ2-3|TRBD2|many|TRBV5-1
CASSYQTSSDTQYF
TGCGCCAGCAGCTATCAGACTAGCTCAGATACGCAGTATTTT
>TRBJ1-6|.|.|TRBV7-6
CASSLEPNSPLHF
TGTGCCAGCAGCTTAGAGCCAAATTCACCCCTCCACTTT
>TRBJ2-5|TRBD1|few|TRBV6-6
CASSYSGTGAETQYF
TGTGCCAGCAGTTACTCTGGGACAGGGGCAGAGACCCAGTACTTC
>TRBJ2-7|.|few|TRBV7-3
CASSLDAPSGEQYF
TGTGCCAGCAGCTTAGACGCCCCCTCTGGGGAGCAGTACTTC
>TRBJ2-5|TRBD2|.|TRBV7-3
CASSKTSGRAEETQYF
TGTGCCAGCAGCAAGACTAGCGGGAGGGCCGAAGAGACCCAGTACTTC
>TRBJ1-4|TRBD1|.|TRBV7-9
CASSLDRAVNEKLFF
TGTGCCAGCAGCTTGGACAGGGCCGTTAATGAAAAACTGTTTTTT
>TRBJ1-1|.|many|TRBV3-1
CASSLQAQNTEAFF
TGTGCCAGCAGCCTTCAGGCTCAGAACACTGAAGCTTTCTTT
>TRBJ1-2|.|many|TRBV3-1
CASSQVPGNGYTF
TGTGCCAGCAGCCAAGTACCCGGAAATGGCTACACCTTC